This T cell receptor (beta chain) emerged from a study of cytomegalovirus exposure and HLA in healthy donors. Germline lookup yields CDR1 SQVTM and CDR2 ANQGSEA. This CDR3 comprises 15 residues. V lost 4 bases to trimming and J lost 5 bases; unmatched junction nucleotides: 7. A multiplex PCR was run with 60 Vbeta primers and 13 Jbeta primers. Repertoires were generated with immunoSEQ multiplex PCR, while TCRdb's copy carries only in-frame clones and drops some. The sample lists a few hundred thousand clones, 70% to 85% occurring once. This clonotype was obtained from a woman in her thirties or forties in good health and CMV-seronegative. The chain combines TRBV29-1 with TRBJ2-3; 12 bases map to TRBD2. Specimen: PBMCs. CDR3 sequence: CSVVPLAGGRDTQYF. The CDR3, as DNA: TGCAGCGTTGTCCCCCTAGCGGGGGGGAGAGATACGCAGTATTTT.